Listed here is a single T cell receptor (beta chain). Its antigen is unknown. This record belongs to a study of post-analysis software for immune sequencing data. The study, taken as a whole, reports: With TRBV5-6, TRBV5-1 and TRBV20-1 included, a handful of TRBV segments were more frequent in patients than in controls.

Unique molecular identifiers were carried by the TCR beta cDNA libraries. TCRdb re-called the PCR reads through MiXCR, storing one row per CDR3 protein. The repertoire holds about 620,000 distinct CDR3 sequences, with about 40% as singletons. J was trimmed by 5 bases and V by 4 bases; bases with no gene match: 5. The CDR3 runs 14 residues. This clonotype originated in a girl aged 10 to 17 with multiple sclerosis. The rearrangement links TRBV12-3 or TRBV12-4 to TRBJ1-2, with 9 bases aligning to TRBD1. The specimen sequenced was blood. The CDR3 protein is CASSWTTGGYGYTF. CDR3 DNA: TGTGCCAGCAGTTGGACGACAGGGGGATATGGCTACACCTTC.